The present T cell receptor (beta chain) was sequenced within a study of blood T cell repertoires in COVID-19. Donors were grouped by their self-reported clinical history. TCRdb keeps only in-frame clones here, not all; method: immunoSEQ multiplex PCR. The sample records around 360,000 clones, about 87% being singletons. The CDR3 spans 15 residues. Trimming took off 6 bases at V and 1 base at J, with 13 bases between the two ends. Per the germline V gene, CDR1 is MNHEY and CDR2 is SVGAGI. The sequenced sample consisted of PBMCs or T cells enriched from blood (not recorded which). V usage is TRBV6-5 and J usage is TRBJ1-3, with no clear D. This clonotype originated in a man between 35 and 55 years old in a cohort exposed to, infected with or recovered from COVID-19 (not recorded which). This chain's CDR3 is CASSLQTSSGNTIYF. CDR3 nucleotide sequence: TGTGCCAGCAGCCTACAGACCTCTTCTGGAAACACCATATATTTT.